This TCR beta chain was identified in a study of cytomegalovirus exposure and HLA in healthy donors. This clone was detected a few times. Its antigen is unknown. General study results and limits: Researchers reported in a later analysis that a missense DCLRE1C variant was tied to TCR beta V- and J-gene trimming.

Primers for the PCR totalled 60 Vbeta and 13 Jbeta. Repertoires were generated with immunoSEQ multiplex PCR, while TCRdb's copy carries only in-frame clones and drops some. The data contain 110,000 to 150,000 clones, 68% of them singletons. This CDR3 has 15 amino acids. V was cut by 5 bases and J by 0 bases, with 14 bases left in between. Per the germline V gene, CDR1 is MGHRA and CDR2 is YSYEKL. V gene TRBV4-1 combines with J gene TRBJ2-7; TRBD1 is a possible D gene (6 bases). The receptor was derived from a man aged 55 to 70 in good health and CMV-seronegative. Sequencing was done on a sample of PBMCs. The CDR3 bases are TGCGCCAGCAGCTCGCCGACAGGAACCTCCTACGAGCAGTACTTC. It specifies CASSSPTGTSYEQYF.